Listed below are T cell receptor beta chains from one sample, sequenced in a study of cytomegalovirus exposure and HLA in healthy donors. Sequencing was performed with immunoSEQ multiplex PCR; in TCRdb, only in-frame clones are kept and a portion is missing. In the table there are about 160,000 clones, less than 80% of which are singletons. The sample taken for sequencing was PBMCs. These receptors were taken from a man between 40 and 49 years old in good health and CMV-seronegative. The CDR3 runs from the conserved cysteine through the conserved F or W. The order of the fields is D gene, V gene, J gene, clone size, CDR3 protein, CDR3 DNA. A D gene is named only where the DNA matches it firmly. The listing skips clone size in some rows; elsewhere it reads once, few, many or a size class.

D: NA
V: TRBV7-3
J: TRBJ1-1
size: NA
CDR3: CASSLTSGMGTEAFF
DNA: TGTGCCAGCAGCTTAACGTCAGGGATGGGGACTGAAGCTTTCTTT

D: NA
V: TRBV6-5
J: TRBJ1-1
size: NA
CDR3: CASSGTSTNTEAFF
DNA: TGTGCCAGCAGCGGGACTAGTACGAACACTGAAGCTTTCTTT

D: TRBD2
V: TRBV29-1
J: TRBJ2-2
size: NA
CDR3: CGVSGKVGELFF
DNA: TGCGGCGTCAGCGGGAAGGTCGGGGAGCTGTTTTTT

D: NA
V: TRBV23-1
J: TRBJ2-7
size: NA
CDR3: CASSHIAGTTYSYEQYF
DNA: TGCGCCAGCAGTCATATCGCCGGGACAACATACTCCTACGAGCAGTACTTC

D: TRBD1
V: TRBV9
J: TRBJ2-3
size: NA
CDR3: CASNEGALSTDTQYF
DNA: TGTGCCAGTAACGAGGGGGCCCTTAGCACAGATACGCAGTATTTT

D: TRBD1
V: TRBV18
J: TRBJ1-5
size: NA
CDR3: CASSLRGQGPNQPQHF
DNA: TGTGCCAGCTCACTCCGGGGACAGGGCCCAAATCAGCCCCAGCATTTT

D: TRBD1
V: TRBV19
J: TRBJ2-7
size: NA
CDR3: CASSITGAHEQYF
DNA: TGTGCCAGTAGTATAACAGGGGCCCACGAGCAGTACTTC

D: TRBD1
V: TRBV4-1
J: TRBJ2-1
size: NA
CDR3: CASSHPGQGDHNEQFF
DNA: TGCGCCAGCAGCCACCCGGGACAGGGGGACCACAATGAGCAGTTCTTC

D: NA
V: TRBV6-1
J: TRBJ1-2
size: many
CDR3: CASSEAESSYGYTF
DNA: TGTGCCAGCAGTGAAGCGGAGTCCAGCTATGGCTACACCTTC

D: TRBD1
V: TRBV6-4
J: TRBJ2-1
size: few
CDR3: CASSVTGQGSYNEQFF
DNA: TGTGCCAGCAGTGTGACCGGACAGGGTTCCTACAATGAGCAGTTCTTC

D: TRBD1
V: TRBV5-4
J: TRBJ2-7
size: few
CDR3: CASSPGQNTYEQYF
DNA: TGTGCCAGCAGCCCGGGACAGAACACCTACGAGCAGTACTTC

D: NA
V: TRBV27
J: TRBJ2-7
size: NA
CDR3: CASSRGLRSEQYF
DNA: TGTGCCAGCTCTAGGGGACTCCGTTCCGAGCAGTACTTC

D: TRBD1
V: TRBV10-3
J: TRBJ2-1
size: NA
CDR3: CATSGTGGLDEQFF
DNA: TGTGCCACCTCCGGGACAGGGGGCCTCGATGAGCAGTTCTTC

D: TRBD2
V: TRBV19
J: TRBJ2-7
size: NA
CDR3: CARGWGRVLLHEQYF
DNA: TGTGCCAGGGGCTGGGGGAGGGTCCTACTACACGAGCAGTACTTC

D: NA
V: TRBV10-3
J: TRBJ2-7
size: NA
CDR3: CAISLRDTSYEQYF
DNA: TGTGCCATCAGTCTCCGGGACACCTCCTACGAGCAGTACTTC

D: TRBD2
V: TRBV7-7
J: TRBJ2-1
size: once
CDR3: CASSLGRLAGVNEQFF
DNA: TGTGCTAGCAGCTTGGGAAGACTAGCGGGGGTAAATGAGCAGTTCTTC

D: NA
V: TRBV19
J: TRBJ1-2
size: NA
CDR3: CASTWLKGDGYTF
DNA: TGTGCCAGTACGTGGTTGAAGGGAGATGGCTACACCTTC

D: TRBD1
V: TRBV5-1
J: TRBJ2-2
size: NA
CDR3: CASSLGDRGPGELFF
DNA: TGCGCCAGCAGCCTGGGGGACAGGGGCCCCGGGGAGCTGTTTTTT

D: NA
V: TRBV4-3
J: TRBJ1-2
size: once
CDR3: CASAGGDYGGYTF
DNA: TGCGCCAGCGCAGGAGGGGACTATGGAGGCTACACCTTC

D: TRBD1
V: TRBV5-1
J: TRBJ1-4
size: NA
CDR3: CASSVFGTGTNEKLFF
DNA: TGCGCCAGCAGCGTATTCGGGACAGGGACTAATGAAAAACTGTTTTTT

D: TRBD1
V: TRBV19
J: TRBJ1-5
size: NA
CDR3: CASSRDRGRDQPQHF
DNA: TGTGCCAGTAGCCGAGACAGGGGAAGGGATCAGCCCCAGCATTTT

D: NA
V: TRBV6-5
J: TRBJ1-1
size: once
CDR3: CASSYTGSEAFF
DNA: TGTGCCAGCAGTTACACGGGTAGTGAAGCTTTCTTT

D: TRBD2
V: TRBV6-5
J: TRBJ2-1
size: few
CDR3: CASSLIQRGYNEQFF
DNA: TGTGCCAGCAGTTTGATCCAGCGGGGCTACAATGAGCAGTTCTTC

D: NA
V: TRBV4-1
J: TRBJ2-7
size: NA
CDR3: CASSQADTTYEQYF
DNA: TGCGCCAGCAGCCAGGCGGACACTACCTACGAGCAGTACTTC

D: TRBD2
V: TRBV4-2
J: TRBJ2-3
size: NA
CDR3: CASSQLGTSGTQYF
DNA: TGTGCCAGCAGCCAACTCGGGACTAGCGGTACGCAGTATTTT

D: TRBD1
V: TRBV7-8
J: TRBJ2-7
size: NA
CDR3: CASVRGTGAHEQYF
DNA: TGTGCCAGCGTTAGGGGGACAGGGGCCCACGAGCAGTACTTC

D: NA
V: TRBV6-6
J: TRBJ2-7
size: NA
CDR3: CASSFQGGSEQYF
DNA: TGTGCCAGCAGCTTTCAGGGGGGCTCCGAGCAGTACTTC

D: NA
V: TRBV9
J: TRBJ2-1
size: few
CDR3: CASSPGLGTYNEQFF
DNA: TGTGCCAGCAGCCCTGGACTCGGTACCTACAATGAGCAGTTCTTC

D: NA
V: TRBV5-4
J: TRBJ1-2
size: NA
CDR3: CASSLGETGGLYGYTF
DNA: TGTGCCAGCAGCTTGGGAGAGACAGGCGGCCTTTATGGCTACACCTTC

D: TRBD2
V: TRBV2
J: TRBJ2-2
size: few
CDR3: CASRAAGTSGGSGELFF
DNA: TGTGCCAGCAGAGCTGCCGGGACTAGCGGGGGTAGCGGGGAGCTGTTTTTT

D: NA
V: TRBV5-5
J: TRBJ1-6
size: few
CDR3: CASSLAVGSLGSPLHF
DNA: TGTGCCAGCAGCTTGGCAGTCGGCAGCCTCGGGTCACCCCTCCACTTT

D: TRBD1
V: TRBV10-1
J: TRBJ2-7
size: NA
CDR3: CASSEQGQGEQYF
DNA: TGCGCCAGCAGTGAGCAGGGACAGGGCGAGCAGTACTTC

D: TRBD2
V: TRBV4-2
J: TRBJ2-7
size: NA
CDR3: CASSRYTSGGASYEQYF
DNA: TGTGCCAGCAGCCGATACACTAGCGGGGGGGCCTCCTACGAGCAGTACTTC

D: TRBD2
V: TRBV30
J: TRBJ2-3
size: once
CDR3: CAWSEPAGLAVTDTQYF
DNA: TGTGCCTGGAGTGAACCCGCGGGACTAGCGGTAACAGATACGCAGTATTTT

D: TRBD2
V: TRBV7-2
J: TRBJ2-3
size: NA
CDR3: CASSLVGLRGGASTDTQYF
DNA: TGTGCCAGCAGCTTAGTAGGATTACGCGGGGGGGCCAGCACAGATACGCAGTATTTT

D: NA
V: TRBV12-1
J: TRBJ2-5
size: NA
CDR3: CASSFDTDIWGQTAREQYF
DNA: TGTGCCAGCAGCTTTGATACCGACATATGGGGGCAGACGGCGAGGGAGCAGTACTTC

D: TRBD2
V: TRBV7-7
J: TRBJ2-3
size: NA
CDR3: CASSEGLAGGYTQYF
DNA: TGTGCTAGCAGTGAAGGACTAGCGGGGGGGTATACGCAGTATTTT

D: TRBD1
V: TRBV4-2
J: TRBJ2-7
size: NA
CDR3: CASSQGGQGTLEQYF
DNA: TGTGCCAGCAGCCAAGGGGGACAGGGGACCCTCGAGCAGTACTTC

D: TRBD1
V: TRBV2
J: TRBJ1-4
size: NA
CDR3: CASNIRGPGDEKLFF
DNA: TGTGCCAGCAACATAAGGGGGCCGGGAGATGAAAAACTGTTTTTT

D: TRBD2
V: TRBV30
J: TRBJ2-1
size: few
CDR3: CAWTRGGDYNEQFF
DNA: TGTGCCTGGACTCGGGGGGGCGACTACAATGAGCAGTTCTTC

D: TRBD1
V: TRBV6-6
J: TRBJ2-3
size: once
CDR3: CASSSGTGSTDTQYF
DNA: TGTGCCAGCAGTTCGGGGACAGGGAGCACAGATACGCAGTATTTT

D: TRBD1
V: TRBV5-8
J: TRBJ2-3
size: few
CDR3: CASSLGQGADTQYF
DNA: TGTGCCAGCAGCTTGGGACAGGGGGCCGATACGCAGTATTTT

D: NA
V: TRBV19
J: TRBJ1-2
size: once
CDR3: CASRNRDDGYTF
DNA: TGTGCCAGTAGGAACAGGGATGACGGCTACACCTTC

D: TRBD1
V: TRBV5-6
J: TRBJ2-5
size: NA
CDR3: CASSLTGEETQYF
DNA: TGTGCCAGCAGCTTGACAGGGGAAGAGACCCAGTACTTC